This T cell receptor beta chain was found in a study of CD8+ T cells in alopecia areata (dated by TCRdb to the late 2010s). Study-wide context: The treated patients, all with moderate-to-severe alopecia areata, were enrolled in an open-label pilot trial of oral tofacitinib given at 5 to 10 mg twice daily. For the treated patients, the SALT score, which quantifies what percentage of scalp surface area is affected, served as the measure of disease severity. The RNA source kit depended on sample type: the PAXgene miRNA kit for fixed scalp, the miRNeasy kit for PBMCs, and the RNeasy kit for mouse skin. TCRbeta CDR3 regions were amplified by immunoSEQ multiplex PCR using 35 Vbeta forward and 13 Jbeta reverse primers. Patients stayed on tofacitinib for 6 to 18 months and then had 6 months of follow-up off drug so that delayed response and recurrence could be assessed. Biopsies were taken from tofacitinib-treated patients at baseline and at 4 and 24 weeks of treatment, and a later scalp biopsy was taken in several of the tofacitinib-treated patients. Scalp clonality was compared among normal scalp (n=4), patchy alopecia areata scalp (n=8), and alopecia totalis/universalis scalp (n=8). Human TCRbeta sequencing covered scalp tissue and sorted CD4+ and CD8+ peripheral blood T cells from patchy and totalis/universalis alopecia areata patients and healthy controls. In both human patients and the C3H/HeJ mouse model, the study applied high-throughput TCRbeta sequencing to look at T cell clonal expansion in alopecia areata.

Overall results and qualifications from the work: Shared TCR sequences between patients were less evident than in mice, which may be partly attributable to HLA diversity in the patient population. Because the treated cohort was small and had only one nonresponder, larger studies are needed to examine links between baseline CD8+ expansion and response. Many expanded lesional clones were found to persist in scalp and blood during tofacitinib treatment, and relapse after treatment cessation may be partly explained by this persistence. Unlike mouse skin, where gammadelta T cells dominate, normal human skin contains resident alphabeta T cells that get sequenced too, which complicates analysis of the scalp TCR repertoire. Tofacitinib significantly decreased scalp clonality and the number of expanded CD8+ clones among the top 100 scalp clones. Higher clonality and more expanded CD8+ clones were observed in lesional scalp than in normal scalp, particularly in alopecia totalis/universalis, a finding suggestive of antigenic drive.

Inclusive of the bounding cysteine and phenylalanine, the CDR3 is 12 residues long. The DNA shown is the 36-base CDR3, in frame from base 1. V drops 0 bases and J drops 8 bases, leaving 8 bases in between. From the germline V gene, CDR1 is SGHDT and CDR2 is YYEEEE. This specimen's treatment or condition label, interpreted: oral pan-JAK inhibitor, 5-10 mg twice daily. Lesional scalp punch biopsies and peripheral blood were collected from alopecia areata patients. After PBMCs were isolated by density centrifugation and stained for CD3, CD4 and CD8, a FACSAria was used to sort CD4+ and CD8+ T cells. Library preparation was by the immunoSEQ multiplex PCR assay. RNA was extracted from all samples and reverse transcribed into cDNA, which served as template for TCR sequencing. SuperScript III was used to make first-strand cDNA, primed with a 2:1 mix of oligo-dT and random hexamers. A synthetic immune receptor repertoire was used to gauge amplification bias, and whatever bias remained was removed computationally. On the authors' methods: Raw reads were preprocessed to remove errors, and CDR3 was defined by IMGT conventions from the conserved cysteine to phenylalanine. Clonality was computed by normalizing Shannon entropy by log2 of the number of productive unique TCRs and subtracting the result from 1. CD4 or CD8 identity of scalp clones was inferred by cross-referencing scalp TCRbeta sequences with sorted blood CD4 and CD8 repertoires. In its TCRdb copy, this immuneACCESS table keeps in-frame sequences only and misses some clones. Where compared with another copy, unresolved V genes explain less than half of these, and the others have no known cause. V and J calls and clone size are copied from that table; D and trimming were computed from the DNA. This sample comprises roughly 200,000 clones, roughly two fifths of them detected only once. Around 0.48% of the sample comes from the top ten.

Turning to this clone: Its antigen has not been determined. Base qualities are not at hand, and no much larger clone is one base apart.

The rearranged chain carries TRBV5-6 and TRBJ1-1; the D gene assignment is ambiguous. This sequence was found in a human donor with alopecia areata. The specimen comprised CD4+ T cells sorted from blood, sampled around week 31, from a patient treated with tofacitinib. Here is the DNA: TGTGCCAGCAGCTTGGCCCTAGGAGAAGCTTTCTTT. Its amino acids are CASSLALGEAFF.